The rows below give T cell receptor beta chains drawn from one sample of a study of early T cells in non-severe SARS-CoV-2 infection. TCRdb re-analysed the 5' RACE reads in MiXCR, keeping a single row per CDR3 protein. The sample has roughly 120,000 distinct CDR3 sequences, approximately 15% seen once. The sequencing input was whole blood. The receptor source for this set is an adult who was a healthcare worker with PCR-confirmed SARS-CoV-2 infection or an uninfected control (not recorded which). The CDR3 runs from the conserved cysteine through the conserved F or W. The D gene is left open where the match is weak. Some rows mark clone size as missing; the rest say once, few, many or name a class of expanded clone.

D	V	size	J	CDR3	DNA
TRBD1	TRBV6-2/TRBV6-3	-	TRBJ1-5	CASRQTGTNQPQHF	TGTGCCAGCAGACAGACAGGGACCAATCAGCCCCAGCATTTT
TRBD2	TRBV20-1	-	TRBJ2-3	CSAQVTSGSPAQYF	TGCAGTGCTCAAGTGACTAGCGGGTCCCCAGCGCAGTATTTT
TRBD1	TRBV15	few	TRBJ1-4	CATGQGVMTNEKLFF	TGTGCCACGGGACAGGGGGTGATGACTAATGAAAAACTGTTTTTT
TRBD1	TRBV6-5	-	TRBJ1-3	CASSYSKQGYGNTIYF	TGTGCCAGCAGTTACTCAAAACAGGGGTACGGAAACACCATATATTTT
-	TRBV7-9	few	TRBJ1-6	CASSLDGFSPLHF	TGTGCCAGCAGCCTCGACGGGTTTTCACCCCTCCACTTT
-	TRBV18	-	TRBJ1-1	CASSLIQNTEAFF	TGTGCCAGCTCCCTTATCCAGAACACTGAAGCTTTCTTT
TRBD1	TRBV19	-	TRBJ2-2	CASRVAGQGRTGELFF	TGTGCCAGTAGAGTCGCGGGACAGGGACGTACCGGGGAGCTGTTTTTT
-	TRBV7-2	few	TRBJ1-1	CASSLYKGSTEAFF	TGTGCCAGCAGCTTATATAAGGGTAGCACTGAAGCTTTCTTT
TRBD2	TRBV6-5	-	TRBJ2-1	CASSSGTSQFF	TGTGCCAGCAGTTCCGGGACTAGCCAATTCTTC
-	TRBV20-1	many	TRBJ2-3	CSSAPPNTDTQYF	TGCAGCTCTGCCCCTCCCAACACAGATACGCAGTATTTT
-	TRBV11-2	few	TRBJ2-5	CASSLEQPQYQETQYF	TGTGCCAGCAGCTTAGAACAACCCCAGTACCAAGAGACCCAGTACTTC
TRBD2	TRBV2	-	TRBJ2-1	CASSEAASGGFDEQFF	TGTGCCAGCAGTGAAGCGGCGAGCGGGGGTTTCGATGAGCAGTTCTTC
TRBD2	TRBV11-3	few	TRBJ2-3	CASSLDAGVDTQYF	TGTGCCAGCAGCTTAGATGCGGGAGTAGATACGCAGTATTTT
-	TRBV5-4	-	TRBJ2-2	CASSLRRLANTGELFF	TGTGCCAGCAGCTTGCGTAGACTAGCGAACACCGGGGAGCTGTTTTTT
-	TRBV6-5	few	TRBJ2-7	CASSLVSGHEQYF	TGTGCCAGCAGCTTAGTGAGTGGACACGAGCAGTACTTC
-	TRBV5-1	-	TRBJ2-5	CASSPSVDQETQYF	TGCGCCAGCAGCCCATCCGTCGATCAAGAGACCCAGTACTTC
-	TRBV12-3/TRBV12-4	-	TRBJ1-1	CASSSRREAFF	TGTGCCAGCAGTTCGCGGCGGGAAGCTTTCTTT
-	TRBV25-1	-	TRBJ2-7	CASSEPAAGTHEQYF	TGTGCCAGCAGTGAACCGGCGGCAGGGACCCACGAGCAGTACTTC
-	TRBV19	-	TRBJ2-1	CASSIAGVVYNEQFF	TGTGCCAGTAGTATAGCAGGGGTCGTCTACAATGAGCAGTTCTTC
TRBD2	TRBV20-1	few	TRBJ2-7	CSARIGGSSYEQYF	TGCAGTGCTAGAATCGGGGGGAGCTCCTACGAGCAGTACTTC
-	TRBV6-2/TRBV6-3	-	TRBJ2-5	CASSYRTAQETQYF	TGTGCCAGCAGTTACAGGACTGCGCAAGAGACCCAGTACTTC
-	TRBV18	-	TRBJ2-5	CASSPTGQGFLETQYF	TGTGCCAGCTCACCAACGGGCCAGGGGTTTCTAGAGACCCAGTACTTC
TRBD1	TRBV28	few	TRBJ2-3	CASSLGQVGTDTQYF	TGTGCCAGCAGTTTGGGACAGGTTGGGACAGATACGCAGTATTTT